The sequence of this TCR beta chain was determined in a study of Tregs in tolerant kidney transplant recipients. Whole-study results and caveats: Validation in larger populations is needed because few patients were studied. Nucleotide sequences could not be compared across some patients' samples due to primer changes. Biological reproducibility was not directly addressed in this study.

The assay was immunoSEQ multiplex PCR, and TCRdb's table has in-frame clones only and misses some. Of just under 65,000 clones in the sample, nearly 98% were seen once. As to this clone: Its antigen is still unknown.

Thawed PBMCs were FACS-sorted into unstimulated CD4+CD25+CD127- regulatory T cells, CD4+CD25- non-regulatory cells, CD4 and CD8 cells. With 4 bases clipped from V and 5 bases from J, the junction kept 6 bases outside the gene matches. Germline values: CDR1 SGHKS, CDR2 YYEKEE (reference sequence). The CDR3 is 15 amino acids. The sample here was Tregs from blood, taken before the transplant. This chain connects TRBV5-5 to TRBJ2-3; TRBD2 aligns across 11 bases. This receptor was identified in a human donor who received a combined kidney and bone marrow transplant. The CDR3 region is CASSPLAGGGDTQYF. The CDR3 coding sequence is TGTGCCAGCAGCCCATTAGCGGGGGGGGGAGATACGCAGTATTTT.